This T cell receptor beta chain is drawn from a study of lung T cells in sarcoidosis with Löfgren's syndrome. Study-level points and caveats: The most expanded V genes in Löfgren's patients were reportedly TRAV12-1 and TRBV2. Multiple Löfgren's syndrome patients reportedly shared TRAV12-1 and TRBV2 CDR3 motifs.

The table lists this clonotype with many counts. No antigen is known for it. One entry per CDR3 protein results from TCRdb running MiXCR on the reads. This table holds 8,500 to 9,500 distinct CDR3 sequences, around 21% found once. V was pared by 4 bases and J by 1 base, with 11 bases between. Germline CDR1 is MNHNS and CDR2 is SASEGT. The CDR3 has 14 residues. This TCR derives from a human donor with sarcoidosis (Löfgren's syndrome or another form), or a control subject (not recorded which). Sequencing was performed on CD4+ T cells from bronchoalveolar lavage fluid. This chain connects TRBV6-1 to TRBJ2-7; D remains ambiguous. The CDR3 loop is CASSVEYGSYEQYF. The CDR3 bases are TGTGCCAGCAGTGTTGAGTATGGGTCCTACGAGCAGTACTTC.